This TCR beta chain was captured by sequencing in a study of T cells in tuberculosis. On the study more broadly: Sequenced TCRs come from CD1B-GMM tetramer-binding T cells.

CDR1 SGHNT and CDR2 YYREEE come from the germline V gene (reference sequence). The V and J ends lost 4 bases and 0 bases, in that order; junction bases with no gene match: 9. This CDR3 region has 17 residues. Study observations and caveats: The TCR-beta difference was not significant; alpha differences partly reflected length.

The data were produced by immunoSEQ multiplex PCR, yet TCRdb's version contains in-frame clones alone and is incomplete. The repertoire consists of roughly 35,000 clones, with 90% to 95% occurring once and the leading ten covering around 10%. This clone was picked up one time. Its target is unknown. The receptor's source is a donor aged 10-30 years with latent tuberculosis or without tuberculosis infection. Some clones in this sample may be carry-over from other donors' samples. The chain links TRBV5-4 to TRBJ1-3, with 8 bases matching TRBD1. Sequencing was performed on PBMCs. For the CDR3, the DNA is TGTGCCAGCAGCACAAACACAGGGGGTGCCTCTGGAAACACCATATATTTT. Translating gives CASSTNTGGASGNTIYF.